The clone carrying this T cell receptor beta chain was seen only a few times. These data are taken from a study of blood T cells in healthy people across ages. A second about 6 to 12 cycle PCR used barcoded and J-beta primers. Using its own MiXCR run on the 5' RACE reads, TCRdb lists one record per CDR3 protein. This table has roughly 1.5 million distinct CDR3 sequences, 42% appearing once. In germline, CDR1 is MNHEY, CDR2 SMNVEV (reference sequence). The CDR3 sequence is 15 residues long. V was clipped by 6 bases and J by 3 bases, with 17 bases between them. The sample was blood. This sequence was found in a young woman in good health. The chain joins TRBV27 to TRBJ1-2, with D possibly being TRBD1 (6 bases). The CDR3 DNA is TGTGCCAGCAGCCGAACCGGGACACACCACTATGGCTACACCTTC. This gives the protein CASSRTGTHHYGYTF.